The rows below give T cell receptor beta chains drawn from one sample of a study of T cell responses to AZD1222 COVID-19 vaccine. The repertoire was sequenced with immunoSEQ multiplex PCR; TCRdb's copy has only in-frame clones and lacks some. The data show around 130,000 clones, around 94% seen once. The input for sequencing was peripheral blood, taken on day 0 of AZD1222 vaccination. The receptors here all came from an adult in good health. Each CDR3 is given with its conserved first and last residue. Clone size appears in some rows only: once, few, many, or a class for an expanded clone.

V gene	J gene	CDR3 length	clone size	CDR3 protein
TRBV12-3/TRBV12-4	TRBJ2-3	13	NA	CASSLVVTDTQYF
TRBV2	TRBJ2-7	10	NA	CASRRGVQYF
TRBV28	TRBJ1-1	17	NA	CASSLYPSGELNTEAFF
TRBV9	TRBJ2-3	14	NA	CASSVEGGTDTQYF
TRBV7-9	TRBJ2-1	16	NA	CASSLGGAIPYNEQFF
TRBV19	TRBJ2-7	14	NA	CASSPGTGSYEQYF
TRBV25-1	TRBJ1-6	18	NA	CASSDSSLRDSQYSPLHF
TRBV30	TRBJ2-1	14	NA	CAWSPLRLVNEQFF
TRBV27	TRBJ1-4	16	NA	CASSLSPGATNEKLFF
TRBV19	TRBJ2-2	14	once	CASSGTGNTGELFF
TRBV5-1	TRBJ1-6	15	NA	CASSLVQGSGSPLHF
TRBV5-4	TRBJ2-7	13	NA	CASSLDTSYEQYF
TRBV28	TRBJ1-1	14	NA	CASSLLQANTEAFF
TRBV6-1	TRBJ1-5	17	NA	CASSEALQGASNQPQHF
TRBV3-1/TRBV3-2	TRBJ2-7	14	NA	CASSQALAGNEQYF
TRBV18	TRBJ2-2	15	NA	CASSPPGPNTGELFF
TRBV6-5	TRBJ1-5	13	NA	CASSRQEAAPQHF
TRBV7-2	TRBJ1-1	11	NA	CASSFYTEAFF
TRBV5-6	TRBJ1-1	15	NA	CASSSTGLGNTEAFF
TRBV29-1	TRBJ1-1	10	NA	CSVTPTEAFF
TRBV7-9	TRBJ2-7	15	NA	CASSTTAGGRYEQYF
TRBV14	TRBJ2-2	14	NA	CASSQRQNTGELFF
TRBV5-5	TRBJ1-5	15	once	CASSLGQNSNQPQHF
TRBV19	TRBJ1-1	13	NA	CASSEFWNTEAFF
TRBV28	TRBJ1-1	13	NA	CASSVGQGPEAFF
TRBV6-2/TRBV6-3	TRBJ2-2	16	NA	CASSYYGGRNGGELFF
TRBV3-1/TRBV3-2	TRBJ2-5	15	NA	CASSPFSTSTETQYF
TRBV10-1	TRBJ1-2	16	NA	CASSEAGQYPNYGYTF
TRBV6-1	TRBJ1-2	12	NA	CASSEAIYGYTF
TRBV4-1	TRBJ2-7	14	NA	CASSPLQAPREQYF
TRBV12-2	TRBJ1-5	16	NA	CASRLVNGVGDQPQHF
TRBV6-5	TRBJ1-5	15	NA	CASRPTFYSNQPQHF
TRBV18	TRBJ1-3	14	NA	CASSPRDSGNTIYF
TRBV30	TRBJ1-2	15	NA	CAWRTGPLLNYGYTF
TRBV3-1/TRBV3-2	TRBJ1-4	15	NA	CASSQDRPGREKLFF
TRBV27	TRBJ2-7	16	once	CASSSENRGRPYEQYF
TRBV28	TRBJ1-1	15	NA	CASSGLTGGGTEAFF
TRBV6-5	TRBJ1-2	12	NA	CASSPRGYGYTF
TRBV5-4	TRBJ2-2	15	once	CASSLTGSGTGELFF
TRBV2	TRBJ1-1	10	NA	CASEQGEAFF